One sample yielded the 26 T cell receptor beta chains listed below, sequenced in a study of blood T cell repertoires in COVID-19. The data were produced by immunoSEQ multiplex PCR, yet TCRdb's version contains in-frame clones alone and is incomplete. The sample includes roughly 250,000 clones, 88% of them seen just once. Input material: PBMCs or T cells enriched from blood (not recorded which). All receptors derive from a woman in her thirties or forties who had been exposed to COVID-19.

The table lists this clone with a count of one. The chain links TRBV28 to TRBJ1-2; TRBD1 might be the D (6 bases). The CDR3 is made up of 16 amino acids. Germline lookup yields CDR1 MDHEN and CDR2 SYDVKM. V lost 7 bases and J lost 2, with 20 bases in between. The chain's CDR3 is CASTGTSGGANYGYTF. The CDR3 DNA sequence: TGTGCCAGCACGGGGACGAGTGGGGGCGCGAACTATGGCTACACCTTC.

Comment on this clone: A junction boundary mismatches the germline segment, possibly from a read error. The V call is TRBV5-1, the J call TRBJ2-2, with 8 bases matching TRBD2. The CDR3 is 17 amino acids. In germline, CDR1 is SGHRS, CDR2 YFSETQ. The CDR3 DNA follows: TGTGCCAGCAAGGTCGATAGCGGGATACCGAACACCGGGGAGCTGTTTTTT. It specifies CASKVDSGIPNTGELFF.

The J gene is TRBJ1-2, the V gene TRBV30; TRBD1 is a possible D gene (5 bases). The germline CDR1 and CDR2 sequences are GTSNPN and SVGIG (reference sequence). The V end was cut by 3 bases, the J end by 5 bases, with 13 bases between. The CDR3 spans 13 residues. This CDR3 reads CAWSLTAEYGYTF. Written as DNA, the CDR3 is TGTGCCTGGAGCCTGACAGCCGAGTATGGCTACACCTTC.

The chain is built from TRBV28 and TRBJ2-5, with a tentative D call TRBD2 (5 bases). V gave up 3 bases and J gave up 10 bases, with 12 bases separating them. CDR3 size: 12 residues. In germline, CDR1 is MDHEN, CDR2 SYDVKM. CDR3 residues: CASSFSSGSQYF. In DNA form, the CDR3 reads TGTGCCAGCAGTTTCTCGTCGGGGAGCCAGTACTTC. The full variable domain, in which reference TRBV28 and TRBJ2-5 provide the parts outside the CDR3, is DVKVTQSSRYLVKRTGEKVFLECVQDMDHENMFWYRQDPGLGLRLIYFSYDVKMKEKGDIPEGYSVSREKKERFSLILESASTNQTSMYLCASSFSSGSQYFGPGTRLLVL.

This sequence joins TRBV28 and TRBJ1-1; no clear D. Germline V gene lookup returns CDR1 MDHEN and CDR2 SYDVKM. CDR3 length: 13 amino acids. Trimming took off 10 bases at V and 6 bases at J, with 18 bases between the two ends. The DNA of the CDR3 is TGTGCCACCCTCGAGGCTGGCCTCCCTGAAGCTTTCTTT. Protein sequence: CATLEAGLPEAFF. Combining the CDR3 with reference TRBV28 and TRBJ1-1 gives the whole variable domain DVKVTQSSRYLVKRTGEKVFLECVQDMDHENMFWYRQDPGLGLRLIYFSYDVKMKEKGDIPEGYSVSREKKERFSLILESASTNQTSMYLCATLEAGLPEAFFGQGTRLTVV.

The gene calls are TRBV27 and TRBJ1-5; D possibly corresponds to TRBD1 (5 bases). The CDR3 covers 15 residues. Germline V gives CDR1 MNHEY, CDR2 SMNVEV (reference sequence). Trimming removed 4 bases from V and 2 bases from J, with 12 bases in between. The CDR3 loop reads CASSWGGGGNQPQHF. CDR3 nucleotide sequence: TGTGCCAGCAGTTGGGGCGGGGGTGGCAATCAGCCCCAGCATTTT.

CDR3 sequence reads: CASSFGLSYEQYF. The CDR3 region has the DNA TGTGCCAGCAGTTTTGGCCTGTCCTACGAGCAGTACTTC. The chain employs TRBV28 and TRBJ2-7; no clear D. The CDR3 spans 13 residues. V shed 3 bases and J shed 1 base, with 7 bases lying between them. CDR1 is MDHEN and CDR2 is SYDVKM in the germline V gene.

The V call is TRBV6-2 or TRBV6-3, the J call TRBJ2-1, with 9 bases matching TRBD2. Germline V gene data show CDR1 as MNHEY and CDR2 as SVGEGT. V lost 6 bases, J lost 3 bases, and 9 bases stayed unmatched. This CDR3 spans 16 amino acids. DNA for the CDR3: TGTGCCAGCAGCCGTCCTAGCGGGATGGACTACAATGAGCAGTTCTTC. Translating it yields CASSRPSGMDYNEQFF.

This clone is a singleton in its sample. The chain couples TRBV24-1 to TRBJ2-3, with 9 bases identical to TRBD2. The CDR3 has 15 amino acids. CDR1 is KGHDR, CDR2 SFDVKD, per germline. J gave up 7 bases and V 3 bases, and 7 bases lay outside the gene matches. CDR3 region: CATSDPASGTNTQYF. The DNA of the CDR3 is TGTGCCACCAGTGATCCCGCTAGCGGGACGAATACGCAGTATTTT.

The chain combines TRBV6-5 with TRBJ2-7, with TRBD1 identical over 9 bases. Unmatched junction bases numbered 3, after V lost 5 bases and J lost 4 bases. Germline loops: CDR1 MNHEY, CDR2 SVGAGI. The CDR3 is 13 amino acids. CDR3 protein: CASSLGQGYEQYF. Here the CDR3 DNA reads TGTGCCAGCAGTCTCGGACAGGGGTACGAGCAGTACTTC.

The rearrangement links TRBV15 to TRBJ2-7; 8 nucleotides match TRBD1. Germline values: CDR1 LNHNV, CDR2 YYDKDF (reference sequence). J gave up 0 bases and V 3 bases, and 7 bases lay outside the gene matches. This CDR3 is 16 amino acids long. The CDR3 DNA is TGTGCCACCAGCAGCCTAACAGGGGGACGCTCCTACGAGCAGTACGTC. Translating it yields CATSSLTGGRSYEQYV.

The chain joins TRBV7-3 to TRBJ2-7, with a tentative D call TRBD1 (6 bases). The V gene's germline CDR1 is SGHTA and CDR2 FQGTGA. The CDR3 is made up of 12 amino acids. V gave up 4 bases and J gave up 7 bases, with 11 bases separating them. The CDR3 region has the DNA TGTGCCAGCAGCTATACAGGGAGAGAGCAGTACTTC. Translated, it gives CASSYTGREQYF.

J is TRBJ1-4 and V is TRBV7-2, with TRBD1 as a possible D gene (6 bases). The germline gives CDR1 SGHTA, CDR2 FQGNSA. Trimming removed 1 base at V and 5 bases at J, with 8 bases between. This CDR3 comprises 14 residues. The CDR3 protein is CASSLGGQNEKLFF. In DNA, the CDR3 is TGTGCCAGCAGCTTAGGCGGACAGAATGAAAAACTGTTTTTT.

Only one count was recorded for this clone. The V and J genes are TRBV7-2 and TRBJ2-2; D call uncertain. CDR3 length equals 14 residues. Per the germline V gene, CDR1 is SGHTA and CDR2 is FQGNSA. V gave up 4 bases and J gave up 0 bases, with 6 bases separating them. This CDR3 is CASSSGPNTGELFF. Here the CDR3 DNA reads TGTGCCAGCAGCTCGGGTCCGAACACCGGGGAGCTGTTTTTT. Full variable domain (missing parts from reference TRBV7-2 and TRBJ2-2): GAGVSQSPSNKVTEKGKDVELRCDPISGHTALYWYRQSLGQGLEFLIYFQGNSAPDKSGLPSDRFSAERTGGSVSTLTIQRTQQEDSAVYLCASSSGPNTGELFFGEGSRLTVL.

The chain is built from TRBV7-9 and TRBJ1-6, with a tentative D call TRBD1 (5 bases). V was shortened by 2 bases and J by 8 bases, with 16 bases between the two germline ends. The CDR3 is 16 amino acids. Germline lookup yields CDR1 SEHNR and CDR2 FQNEAQ (reference sequence). The DNA of the CDR3 is TGTGCCAGCAGCTTACAGCCGGGACTAACTCATTCACCCCTCCACTTT. The encoded protein is CASSLQPGLTHSPLHF.

Here the CDR3 reads CASRPDRGINSPLHF. In nucleotides, the CDR3 is TGTGCCAGCAGACCAGACAGGGGAATAAATTCACCCCTCCACTTT. The chain links TRBV27 to TRBJ1-6; 8 bases are a match to TRBD1. Germline V lookup: CDR1 MNHEY, CDR2 SMNVEV (reference sequence). With 6 bases clipped from V and 7 bases from J, the junction kept 8 bases outside the gene matches. The CDR3 loop spans 15 amino acids.

This rearrangement joins TRBV6-5 to TRBJ1-2; D uncertain. The V and J ends lost 4 bases and 2 bases respectively, with 2 bases between them. The CDR3 runs 11 residues. Germline CDR1 is MNHEY and CDR2 is SVGAGI. The CDR3 sequence: CASSSNYGYTF. The CDR3 DNA reads TGTGCCAGCAGTTCAAACTATGGCTACACCTTC.

This chain joins TRBV3-1 (or the pseudogene TRBV3-2) and TRBJ1-2; D ambiguous. The CDR3 consists of 14 residues. V lost 1 base, J lost 4 bases, and 10 bases lay in between. Germline-derived CDR1 and CDR2 are LGHDT and YNNKEL (reference sequence). The CDR3 bases are TGTGCCAGCAGCCAAGGGGCGGCGGGCTATGGCTACACCTTC. Its translation: CASSQGAAGYGYTF.

This chain joins TRBV7-7 and TRBJ2-3; tentatively, D is TRBD1 (5 bases). This CDR3 comprises 14 residues. V lost 5 bases and J 2 bases, leaving 11 bases between the germline ends. CDR1 is SSHAT and CDR2 is FNYEAQ in the germline V gene (reference sequence). CDR3 sequence: CASSPQTVTDTQYF. Here the CDR3 DNA reads TGTGCCAGCAGCCCCCAGACAGTCACAGATACGCAGTATTTT.

This clone was picked up a small number of times. The chain is built from TRBV9 and TRBJ1-2; D might be TRBD1 (6 bases). V was clipped by 0 bases and J by 3 bases, with 9 bases between them. CDR1 and CDR2 (germline): SGDLS, YYNGEE. This CDR3 is 14 amino acids long. The chain's CDR3 is CASSVGGTHYGYTF. The CDR3 region has the DNA TGTGCCAGCAGCGTAGGGGGGACACACTATGGCTACACCTTC.

In its sample, this clone was seen a few times. The V and J genes are TRBV18 and TRBJ1-1; TRBD1 agrees at 9 bases. The germline gives CDR1 KGHSH, CDR2 LQKENI. The CDR3 length is 14 residues. The trim removed 3 bases at V and 4 bases at J, leaving 3 bases unmatched. This CDR3 is CASSPIQGATEAFF. The CDR3 coding sequence is TGTGCCAGCTCACCGATACAGGGGGCCACTGAAGCTTTCTTT.

As for this clone: At one end, the junction sequence differs from germline, possibly due to a read error. The rearrangement uses TRBV5-1 and TRBJ2-3; the D gene is possibly TRBD2 (7 bases). The CDR3 length is 16 residues. Germline V gene sequence: CDR1 SGHRS, CDR2 YFSETQ. Written as DNA, the CDR3 is TGTGCCAGCAGCTATGGGACGGCGGGGGCTACAGATACGCAGTATTTT. Its protein product is CASSYGTAGATDTQYF.

The J gene is TRBJ2-5, the V gene TRBV10-3, with 7 positions matching TRBD1. Germline trimming cut 8 bases from V and 5 bases from J; bases unmatched to any gene: 14. This CDR3 is built from 15 residues. From germline, CDR1 is ENHRY and CDR2 SYGVKD. In DNA form, the CDR3 reads TGTGCCATCCGAACCGACAGGGCGGTTAGGGAGACCCAGTACTTC. This gives the protein CAIRTDRAVRETQYF.

The CDR3 loop is CASSSGQGPTGELFF. The CDR3 nucleotides read TGTGCCAGCAGCTCCGGACAGGGCCCGACCGGGGAGCTGTTTTTT. The chain joins TRBV7-2 to TRBJ2-2; 8 positions match TRBD1. This CDR3 contains 15 residues. Germline-derived CDR1 and CDR2 are SGHTA and FQGNSA. V was clipped by 4 bases and J by 5 bases; unmatched bases: 6.

The chain is built from TRBV3-1 (or the pseudogene TRBV3-2) and TRBJ2-3; 12 nucleotides match TRBD2. Trimming at V came to 4 bases and at J to 6 bases, leaving 8 bases not matched to a gene. Germline values: CDR1 LGHDT, CDR2 YNNKEL (reference sequence). This CDR3 has 16 residues. In nucleotides, the CDR3 is TGTGCCAGCAGCCGCAGCGACACTAGCGGGAGGGATACGCAGTATTTT. The encoded protein is CASSRSDTSGRDTQYF.

The chain couples TRBV2 to TRBJ1-3, with D uncertain. The V end was cut by 6 bases, the J end by 7 bases, with 13 bases between. CDR3 size: 13 residues. Per germline, CDR1 SNHLY and CDR2 FYNNEI. CDR3 amino acids: CASRPPNRNTIYF. Here the CDR3 DNA reads TGTGCCAGCAGGCCCCCGAATCGGAACACCATATATTTT.